This TCR beta chain was obtained from a study of cytomegalovirus exposure and HLA in healthy donors (dated by TCRdb to 2016 to 2017). For the wider study: According to an earlier analysis of several hundred of the donors, 150 million to 200 million T cells yielded roughly 110 million unique TCR beta sequences and 276 Gb of sequence data. Class I and class II HLA loci were covered by the typing at four-digit resolution. Using immunosequencing, the study profiled T cell repertoires from about 620 subjects and related those repertoires to cytomegalovirus serostatus. To predict cytomegalovirus infection status, the study brought together high-throughput TCR immunosequencing, statistical association of individual TCRs with disease status, and machine learning. Roughly 5 DR-DQ haplotypes were handled as single units for association and clustering because linkage in the cohort was strong. The study aimed to test whether signatures of past pathogen exposure could be identified by cataloging public T cell receptors. On average, 235,054 unique TCR beta nucleotide sequences were sequenced per donor among a few hundred genotyped donors of the cohort, with roughly 18% of those sequences being non-productive. An earlier analysis of some 500 of the donors applied high-throughput TCR beta sequencing to assess whether each TCR beta V gene segment acted as functional or pseudogenic. To study patterns of TCR occurrence, a later analysis re-analyzed previously published TCR beta repertoires from just over 650 donors and added high-resolution HLA genotyping. Among the roughly 430 genotyped donors, about 83% belonged to the genetic ancestry cluster associated with self-reported Caucasian donors. All discovery cohort repertoires had been generated using a single sequencing platform. In the later analysis, no new phenotypic data were used to find candidate immune exposures; instead, reliance was placed on TCR beta sequences and their occurrence across donors. About 280 gigabases of sequencing data and around 85 million unique TCR sequences made up an early release that covered roughly 670 HLA-typed donors. A later genetic analysis took genome-wide SNP genotypes for about three fifths of the 666 donors and used that subset as a discovery cohort. Donor age, sex, ethnicity and CMV serostatus were compiled together with the repertoire data. Typing coverage differed by locus: A, B, C, DRB1 and DQB1 were typed in roughly 620-630 donors, DQA1 in approximately 520, DPA1 in around 610, and DPB1 in about 450. Along with the roughly 700-subject first cohort, a separate validation cohort of some 130 different subjects was used. The research as a whole found: In a later analysis, several top co-occurrence clusters were reported to appear linked to parvovirus B19, influenza, CMV and Epstein-Barr virus. Most CMV-associated TCR beta chains appeared to be HLA-restricted in a later analysis, and the HLA associations seemed to be driven largely by CMV exposure. In a later analysis, HLA-associated TCR beta chains showed more clonal expansion and lower generation probabilities than non-associated chains that were equally common. A later genetic analysis associated a missense DCLRE1C variant with V-gene and J-gene trimming of TCR beta chains, and an independent cohort replicated the association. Because HLA typing was missing for some donors at each locus, association tests included only the typed subset. Broadly in line with IMGT annotations, most TCR beta V segments showed up in productive rearrangements about 87% or about 30% of the time in an earlier analysis of 450 to 750 of the donors. Only TCR beta chains were sequenced in this cohort, and the absence of alpha or paired-chain data limited detectable features. Strong co-occurrence of HLA alleles, especially DR and DQ, made assigning TCR associations to individual alleles difficult. Correlated functional status among segregating V segments might reflect linkage disequilibrium, but an unknown experimental factor could not be ruled out. A further reported finding was that TCR beta sequences accurately predicted the HLA-A and HLA-B alleles for most subjects in the first cohort. Sequencing depth was assumed to be roughly uniform across donors in the presence/absence analyses, though that assumption may not hold. It was suggested by the authors that the approach could potentially be generalized to other disease states and immunological phenotypes. The classifier was reported to diagnose cytomegalovirus status with high specificity and sensitivity in both the original cohort and the validation cohort. In vitro tests confirmed that a few of the cytomegalovirus-associated TCR beta chains recognize cytomegalovirus antigens. Across donors, most TCR sequences were observed very rarely, whereas some public TCRs were present in many individuals. Compared with the roughly 600-donor mean, donors in an Asian-associated ancestry cluster had fewer N-insertions in productive TCRs, according to a later genetic analysis. For the cohort, immune exposure information was limited to CMV serostatus. A later analysis associated roughly 17,000 TCR beta sequences with specific HLA alleles at a false discovery rate of 0.05. A cluster of highly shared sequence variants was judged likely to be a technical artifact of the sequencing pipeline. The study gave a list of under 200 TCR beta chains associated with cytomegalovirus. The earlier analysis of a few hundred of the donors excluded over 15 rarely observed V segments, including chromosome 9 orphons, because counts were too low. A later analysis found that TCR association rates varied across HLA loci, with DRB1 alleles showing the most associated TCRs and HLA-C alleles the fewest. Because the 87-base-pair reads could not distinguish some IMGT-functional V segments, including TRBV6-2 and TRBV6-3, those segments were excluded.

Library prep was done by the immunoSEQ multiplex PCR assay. The multiplex PCR relied on a mix of 60 forward primers for TCR Vbeta segments and 13 reverse primers for TCR Jbeta segments. Amplification of the CDR3 region of rearranged TCR beta genes was performed with a multiplex PCR assay on genomic DNA. On the Illumina HiSeq System, the amplified TCR beta libraries were sequenced as 87-base-pair reads. As for how the authors treated the data: Across the 670 or so repertoires, a later analysis counted tens of millions of unique TCR beta chains, some 11 million of which were shared by at least two donors. Raw reads were error-corrected and collapsed into unique sequences by a nearest-neighbor algorithm in which closely related sequences were merged to remove PCR and sequencing errors. Alignment of CDR3 sequences to IMGT reference sequences was used to assign V, D and J gene segments. Each retained sequence needed at least a six-nucleotide match to both a V gene segment and a J gene segment. A rearrangement counted as productive if the CDR3 had no stop codons and remained in frame with V and J, and every other rearrangement counted as non-productive. CDR3 was defined by IMGT convention, running from the second conserved V-encoded cysteine to the conserved J-encoded phenylalanine. In an earlier analysis of roughly 580 of the donors, sequences lacking an unambiguous match to a single V gene segment were excluded. An earlier analysis of a few hundred of the donors classified V segments as functional when productive rearrangements were above 56.7% and as segregating when the standard deviation between donors was above 5%. A statistical classification framework was developed to diagnose cytomegalovirus status using the catalog of TCR beta chain sequences. In a later analysis, V and J genes were assigned by comparing TCR nucleotide sequences against IMGT/GENE-DB human TR gene sequences. Using the TCRdist pipeline, a later analysis assigned CDR3 sequences along with most-parsimonious VDJ recombination scenarios. In a later analysis, each TCR beta chain was defined by its CDR3 amino acid sequence together with its V-gene family, and reads without a unique V-gene family were excluded. In a later analysis, approximately 590 highly shared, low-generation-probability nucleotide sequences were removed to address suspected cross-contamination and a sequencing artifact. For each public chain, a later analysis derived a clonal expansion index from normalized ranks of inferred template counts within each repertoire. In a later analysis, generation probabilities were computed using a VDJ recombination model fitted to out-of-frame rearrangements, and the results were checked against IGoR. Hypergeometric tests were used in a later analysis to score TCR-TCR, TCR-HLA and TCR-CMV co-occurrence, with a repertoire-size bias correction applied to the TCR pairs. False discovery rates were estimated in a later analysis by permuting HLA or CMV assignments 20 times. In a later analysis, co-occurring TCRs were grouped using DBSCAN, with TCRdist sequence similarity added in when clustering inside HLA-allele-positive subsets. Co-occurrence clustering excluded repertoires with fewer than 30,000 or more than 120,000 public chains, plus five with anomalous nucleotide sharing. Entries here come from immuneACCESS through TCRdb and include only in-frame sequences with V and J called. Some clones fail to appear in such tables; in the studies checked, an unresolved V gene covers under half of the shortfall, and the cause of the remainder is unknown. V, J and clone size are those of that table, while D and trimming were read from the DNA. A total of roughly 120,000 clones appear in this sample, about four fifths of them only once. 3% to 5% of the sample is held by the ten biggest clonotypes.

The germline V gene (reference sequence) yields GTSNPN for CDR1 and SVGIG for CDR2. The germline V and J ends show losses of 5 bases and 2 bases respectively, and no gene match explains 0 bases of the junction. The CDR3 starts with the cysteine, ends with the phenylalanine, and has 11 residues. The DNA shown is the 33-base CDR3, in frame from base 1. As concerns this clone: Its antigen is currently not known. No base quality information exists; no much larger clone differs at one position.

In total, approximately 610 healthy bone marrow donors made up the cohort. All cohort members were sampled while nominally healthy, although unrecorded immune exposures were likely present. The donor tested CMV seronegative, placing the donor among the 350 or so seronegative members of the cohort. A peripheral blood sample was provided by each donor, and peripheral blood mononuclear cells were used for TCR beta sequencing. Genomic DNA was extracted from the blood cell samples with the Qiagen DNeasy Blood Extraction Kit. Sequences were obtained from PBMCs. This chain joins TRBV30 to TRBJ2-7; 7 central bases correspond to TRBD1. This TCR was sampled from a woman in her 30s in good health and CMV-seronegative. The CDR3 corresponds to CAWDRAYEQYF. The DNA is as follows: TGTGCCTGGGACAGGGCCTACGAGCAGTACTTC.